Listed below are T cell receptor beta chains from one sample, sequenced in a study of blood T cell repertoires in COVID-19. TCRdb's table, derived via immunoSEQ multiplex PCR, lists solely in-frame clones and lacks some. Among about 380,000 clones listed, roughly 91% were seen once. Sequenced input: PBMCs or T cells enriched from blood (not recorded which). These receptors originate from a woman younger than 35 who had recovered from COVID-19. CDR3s include the opening cysteine and the closing phenylalanine or tryptophan. The order of the fields is J gene, V gene, CDR3 protein.

>TRBJ1-2|TRBV6-5
CASSPTSPNYGYTF
>TRBJ2-5|TRBV19
CASSIVATFQETQYF
>TRBJ1-3|TRBV18
CASSPAGDTIYF
>TRBJ2-5|TRBV9
CASSVELIGAGETQYF
>TRBJ1-2|TRBV7-6
CASSHGQGIDYGYTF
>TRBJ1-1|TRBV9
CASSVALGDRGGVTEAFF
>TRBJ1-5|TRBV6-5
CATGRVQGDNQPQHF
>TRBJ1-2|TRBV11-2
CASSLVQGEDGYTF
>TRBJ2-1|TRBV4-2
CASSQEVAGAYTSYNEQFF
>TRBJ2-1|TRBV6-5
CASTWTELGDEQFF
>TRBJ1-4|TRBV28
CASSLPIPGQGEKLFF
>TRBJ2-7|TRBV4-1
CASSQEGSGISYEQYF
>TRBJ1-2|TRBV6-4
CASSPGQGAPYGYTF
>TRBJ1-6|TRBV5-6
CASSLGRQGNSPLHF
>TRBJ2-1|TRBV5-6
CASSLVPDTYNEQFF
>TRBJ2-7|TRBV30
CAWRGQGLYEQYF
>TRBJ1-1|TRBV5-1
CASSLKDPGGWTEAFF
>TRBJ2-1|TRBV7-7
CASSLGAGGYNEQFF
>TRBJ1-6|TRBV18
CASSLGQGNSPLHF
>TRBJ1-1|TRBV28
CASRSGQAVTEAFF
>TRBJ1-5|TRBV21-1
CASSKALRNPPENQPQHF
>TRBJ1-3|TRBV10-3
CAIRTSDRDLGNTIYF
>TRBJ2-1|TRBV5-1
CASRLTSGAHGEQFF
>TRBJ2-7|TRBV7-2
CASSRSSGGRSYEQYF
>TRBJ2-5|TRBV28
CASNGLAGPGGGTQYF
>TRBJ1-1|TRBV10-3
CAISGPPGGTGTEAFF
>TRBJ1-4|TRBV4-2
CASSYGTGGQSEKLFF
>TRBJ1-3|TRBV30
CAHMRDRGLRGNTIYF
>TRBJ2-1|TRBV10-2
CASKLAGGTNNEQFF
>TRBJ1-5|TRBV7-9
CASSSWGHQPQHF
>TRBJ1-5|TRBV28
CASRLTVGQVGQPQHF
>TRBJ1-1|TRBV6-6
CASSHPLQGAGENTEAFF
>TRBJ2-5|TRBV24-1
CATSDLDPQGQYF
>TRBJ1-1|TRBV9
CASSVGQGNTEAFF
>TRBJ1-6|TRBV18
CASSPREYNSPLHF
>TRBJ1-2|TRBV7-8
CASSPGQAAGGYTF
>TRBJ2-4|TRBV12-3/TRBV12-4
CASYRGSQNIQYF
>TRBJ1-1|TRBV27
CASSPRDNMNTEAFF
>TRBJ2-1|TRBV24-1
CATSDTGARTYNEQFF
>TRBJ1-1|TRBV5-5
CASSFGQVNTEAFF
>TRBJ1-1|TRBV29-1
CSVENPGWQGPEAFF
>TRBJ2-4|TRBV30
CAWSQGAKNIQYF
>TRBJ2-3|TRBV5-1
CASSLTADTQYF
>TRBJ2-7|TRBV6-5
CASRGAGVPYEQYF
>TRBJ2-2|TRBV30
CAWRSGGFGELFF
>TRBJ2-2|TRBV19
CASTQGADTGELFF
>TRBJ2-1|TRBV9
CASSVLAGDVSYNEQFF
>TRBJ1-2|TRBV3-1/TRBV3-2
CASSQDHLGNYGYTF
>TRBJ1-1|TRBV30
CAWSPGTGQTEAFF
>TRBJ2-5|TRBV11-2
CASSLGQGAFGETQYF
>TRBJ1-4|TRBV19
CASSSDRGLHEKLFF
>TRBJ1-2|TRBV6-5
CASRGPDRGRYGYTF
>TRBJ1-1|TRBV6-4
CASKKTGQVLNTEAFF
>TRBJ2-7|TRBV7-8
CASTPLGGHSYEQYF
>TRBJ2-3|TRBV6-4
CASSVTGVVGGDTQYF
>TRBJ2-3|TRBV7-3
CASSLLGVGADTQYF
>TRBJ2-1|TRBV3-1/TRBV3-2
CASSLPLGGGAYNEQFF
>TRBJ1-1|TRBV18
CASSAGQWIEAFF
>TRBJ2-7|TRBV7-3
CASSLGRGQGNEQYF
>TRBJ2-1|TRBV11-2
CASSLAGGRNEQFF